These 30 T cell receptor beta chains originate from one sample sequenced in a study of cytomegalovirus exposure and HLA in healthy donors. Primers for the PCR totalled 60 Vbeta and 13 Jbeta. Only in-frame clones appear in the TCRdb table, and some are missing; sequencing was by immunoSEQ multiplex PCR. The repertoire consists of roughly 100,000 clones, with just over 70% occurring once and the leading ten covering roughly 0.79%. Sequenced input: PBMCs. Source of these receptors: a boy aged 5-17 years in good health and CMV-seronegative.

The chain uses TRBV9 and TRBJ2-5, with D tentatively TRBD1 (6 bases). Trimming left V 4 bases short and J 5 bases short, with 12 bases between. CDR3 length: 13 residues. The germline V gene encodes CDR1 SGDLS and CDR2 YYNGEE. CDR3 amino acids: CASSSQGMETQYF. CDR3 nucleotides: TGTGCCAGCAGCTCCCAGGGGATGGAGACCCAGTACTTC.

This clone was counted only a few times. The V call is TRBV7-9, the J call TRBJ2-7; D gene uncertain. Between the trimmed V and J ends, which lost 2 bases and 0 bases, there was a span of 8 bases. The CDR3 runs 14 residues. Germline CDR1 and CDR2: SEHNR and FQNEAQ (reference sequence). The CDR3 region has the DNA TGTGCCAGCAGCTTAAGTTCCAGCTCCTACGAGCAGTACTTC. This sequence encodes CASSLSSSSYEQYF.

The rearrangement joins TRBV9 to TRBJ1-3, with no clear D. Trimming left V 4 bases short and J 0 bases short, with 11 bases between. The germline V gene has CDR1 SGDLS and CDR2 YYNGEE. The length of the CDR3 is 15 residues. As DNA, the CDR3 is TGTGCCAGCAGCCCTCTAAGTAGCTCTGGAAACACCATATATTTT. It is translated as CASSPLSSSGNTIYF.

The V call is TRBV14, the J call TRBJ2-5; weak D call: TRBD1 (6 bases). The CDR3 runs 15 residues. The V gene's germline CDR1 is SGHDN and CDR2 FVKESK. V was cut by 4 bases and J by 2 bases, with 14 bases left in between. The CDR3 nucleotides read TGTGCCAGCAGCCCGTTCCTTGGACAGCAAGAGACCCAGTACTTC. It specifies CASSPFLGQQETQYF. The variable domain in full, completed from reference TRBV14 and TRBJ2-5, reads EAGVTQFPSHSVIEKGQTVTLRCDPISGHDNLYWYRRVMGKEIKFLLHFVKESKQDESGMPNNRFLAERTGGTYSTLKVQPAELEDSGVYFCASSPFLGQQETQYFGPGTRLLVL.

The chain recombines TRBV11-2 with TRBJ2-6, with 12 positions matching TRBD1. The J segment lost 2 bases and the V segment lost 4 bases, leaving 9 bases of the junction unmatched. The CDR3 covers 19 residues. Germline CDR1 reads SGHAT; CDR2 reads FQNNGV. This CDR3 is CASSWAPGQGATGANVLTF. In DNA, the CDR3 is TGTGCCAGCAGCTGGGCACCGGGACAGGGGGCAACTGGGGCCAACGTCCTGACTTTC.

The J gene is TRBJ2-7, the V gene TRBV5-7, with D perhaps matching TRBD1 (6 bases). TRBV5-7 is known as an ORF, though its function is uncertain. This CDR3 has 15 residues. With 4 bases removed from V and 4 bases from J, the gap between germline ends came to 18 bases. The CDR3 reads CASSPRQDGPYEQYF. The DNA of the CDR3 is TGTGCCAGCAGCCCCCGACAGGATGGTCCTTACGAGCAGTACTTC.

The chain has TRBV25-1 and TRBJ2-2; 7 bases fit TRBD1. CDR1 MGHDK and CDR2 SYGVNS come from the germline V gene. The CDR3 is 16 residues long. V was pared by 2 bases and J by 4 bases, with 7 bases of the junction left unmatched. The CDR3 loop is CASSEGDSLLTGELFF. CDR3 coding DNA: TGTGCCAGCAGTGAAGGGGACAGCTTACTCACCGGGGAGCTGTTTTTT.

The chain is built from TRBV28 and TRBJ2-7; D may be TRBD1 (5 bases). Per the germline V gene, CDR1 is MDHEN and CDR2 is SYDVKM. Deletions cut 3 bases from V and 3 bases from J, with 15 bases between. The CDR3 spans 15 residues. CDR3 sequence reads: CASSFGGAASYEQYF. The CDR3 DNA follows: TGTGCCAGCAGTTTCGGTGGGGCAGCGAGCTACGAGCAGTACTTC. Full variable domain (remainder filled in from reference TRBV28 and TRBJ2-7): DVKVTQSSRYLVKRTGEKVFLECVQDMDHENMFWYRQDPGLGLRLIYFSYDVKMKEKGDIPEGYSVSREKKERFSLILESASTNQTSMYLCASSFGGAASYEQYFGPGTRLTVT.

CDR3 in amino acids: CASSLGESWETQYF. Written as DNA, the CDR3 is TGTGCCAGCAGCTTAGGGGAGAGTTGGGAGACCCAGTACTTC. V and J are TRBV7-2 and TRBJ2-5; weak D call: TRBD2 (5 bases). The CDR3 is made up of 14 amino acids. Germline values: CDR1 SGHTA, CDR2 FQGNSA. Trimming left V 1 base short and J 5 bases short, with 11 bases between.

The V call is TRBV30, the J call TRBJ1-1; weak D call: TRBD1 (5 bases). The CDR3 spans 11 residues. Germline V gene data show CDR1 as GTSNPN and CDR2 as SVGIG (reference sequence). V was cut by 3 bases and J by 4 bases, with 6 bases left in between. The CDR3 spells CAWSQGTEAFF. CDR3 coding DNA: TGTGCCTGGAGCCAGGGCACTGAAGCTTTCTTT.

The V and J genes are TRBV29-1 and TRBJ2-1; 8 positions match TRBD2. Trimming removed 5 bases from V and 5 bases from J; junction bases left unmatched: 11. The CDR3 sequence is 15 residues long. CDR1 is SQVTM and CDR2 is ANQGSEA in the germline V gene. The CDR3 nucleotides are TGCAGCGTTCCACCGGAGGCGGGGGGAAACAATGAGCAGTTCTTC. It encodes CSVPPEAGGNNEQFF.

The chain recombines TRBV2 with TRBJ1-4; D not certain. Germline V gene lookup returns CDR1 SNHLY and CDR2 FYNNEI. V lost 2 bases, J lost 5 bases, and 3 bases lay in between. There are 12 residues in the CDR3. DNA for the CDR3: TGTGCCAGCAGTGAACAGAATGAAAAACTGTTTTTT. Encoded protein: CASSEQNEKLFF.

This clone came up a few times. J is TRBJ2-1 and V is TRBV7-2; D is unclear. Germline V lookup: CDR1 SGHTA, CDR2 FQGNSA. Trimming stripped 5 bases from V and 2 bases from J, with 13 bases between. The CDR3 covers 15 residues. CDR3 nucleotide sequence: TGTGCCAGCAGCCCCGGCAGGCCCACCTACAATGAGCAGTTCTTC. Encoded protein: CASSPGRPTYNEQFF.

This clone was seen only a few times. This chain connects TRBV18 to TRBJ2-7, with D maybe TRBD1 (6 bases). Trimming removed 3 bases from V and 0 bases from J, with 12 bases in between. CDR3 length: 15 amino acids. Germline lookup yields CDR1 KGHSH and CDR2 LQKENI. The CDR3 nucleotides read TGTGCCAGCTCACCTCGAGGACAGCTCTCCTACGAGCAGTACTTC. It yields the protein CASSPRGQLSYEQYF.

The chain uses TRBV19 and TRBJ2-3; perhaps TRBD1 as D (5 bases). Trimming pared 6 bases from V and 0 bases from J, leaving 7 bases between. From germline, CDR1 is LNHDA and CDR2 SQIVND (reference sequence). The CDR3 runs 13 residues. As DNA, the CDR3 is TGTGCCAGTAGAGGGGCTAGCACAGATACGCAGTATTTT. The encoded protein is CASRGASTDTQYF.

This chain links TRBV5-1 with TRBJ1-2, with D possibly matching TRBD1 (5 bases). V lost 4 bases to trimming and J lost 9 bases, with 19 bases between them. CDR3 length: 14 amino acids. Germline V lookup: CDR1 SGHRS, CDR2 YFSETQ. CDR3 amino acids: CASSPAGLDGRYTF. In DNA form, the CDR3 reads TGCGCCAGCAGCCCAGCAGGGCTAGACGGGCGCTACACCTTC.

The CDR3 reads CASSPDGVAGSGANVLTF. CDR3 in DNA: TGTGCCAGCAGCCCAGACGGGGTCGCGGGCTCTGGGGCCAACGTCCTGACTTTC. This chain joins TRBV7-7 and TRBJ2-6; D may be TRBD2 (5 bases). With 5 bases removed from V and 0 bases from J, the gap between germline ends came to 17 bases. Germline V gene sequence: CDR1 SSHAT, CDR2 FNYEAQ (reference sequence). There are 18 residues in the CDR3.

The CDR3 DNA reads as TGCGCCAGCAGCTTTAGCGGGTTGGGTACAGATACGCAGTATTTT. Translated: CASSFSGLGTDTQYF. The chain couples TRBV5-1 to TRBJ2-3; 7 positions agree with TRBD2. Unmatched junction bases numbered 6, after V lost 2 bases and J lost 3 bases. The CDR3 loop spans 15 amino acids. Germline values: CDR1 SGHRS, CDR2 YFSETQ.

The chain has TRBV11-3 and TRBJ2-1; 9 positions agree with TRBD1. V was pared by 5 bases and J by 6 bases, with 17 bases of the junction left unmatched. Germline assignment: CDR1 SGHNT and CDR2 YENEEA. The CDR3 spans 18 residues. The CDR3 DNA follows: TGTGCCAGCAGCCCCTCCCTCCGCAGGACAGGGGACCCCAATGAGCAGTTCTTC. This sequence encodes CASSPSLRRTGDPNEQFF.

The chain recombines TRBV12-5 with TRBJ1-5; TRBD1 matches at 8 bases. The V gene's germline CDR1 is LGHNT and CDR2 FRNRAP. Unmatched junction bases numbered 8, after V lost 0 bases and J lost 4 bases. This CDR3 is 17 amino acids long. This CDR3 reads CASGLVARGLVNQPQHF. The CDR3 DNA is TGTGCTAGTGGTTTGGTAGCCAGGGGGCTAGTAAATCAGCCCCAGCATTTT.

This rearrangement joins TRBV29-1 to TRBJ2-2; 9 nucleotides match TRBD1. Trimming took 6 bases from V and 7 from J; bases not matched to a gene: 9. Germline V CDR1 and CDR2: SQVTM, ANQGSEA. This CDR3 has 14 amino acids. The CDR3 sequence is CSVRRTGVNGELFF. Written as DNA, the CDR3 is TGCAGCGTGAGGCGGACAGGGGTGAACGGGGAGCTGTTTTTT.

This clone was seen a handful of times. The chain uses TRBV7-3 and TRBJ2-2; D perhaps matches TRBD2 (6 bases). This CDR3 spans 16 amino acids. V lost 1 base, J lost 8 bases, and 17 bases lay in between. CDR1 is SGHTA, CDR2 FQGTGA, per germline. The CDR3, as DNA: TGTGCCAGCAGCTTAAGTAGGCGGGGCCGGTCGGGGGAGCTGTTTTTT. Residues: CASSLSRRGRSGELFF.

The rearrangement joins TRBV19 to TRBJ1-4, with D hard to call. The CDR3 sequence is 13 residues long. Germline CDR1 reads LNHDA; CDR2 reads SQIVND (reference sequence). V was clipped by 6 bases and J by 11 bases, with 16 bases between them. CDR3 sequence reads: CASRRELGSKLFF. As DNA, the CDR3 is TGTGCCAGTAGGAGGGAACTAGGGTCGAAACTGTTTTTT.

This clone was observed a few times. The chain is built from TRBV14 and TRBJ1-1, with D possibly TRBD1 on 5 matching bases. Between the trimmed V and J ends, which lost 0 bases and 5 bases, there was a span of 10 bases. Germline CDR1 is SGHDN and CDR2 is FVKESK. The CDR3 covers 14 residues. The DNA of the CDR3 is TGTGCCAGCAGCCAAGAAATCGGGGGGACTGAAGCTTTCTTT. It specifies CASSQEIGGTEAFF.

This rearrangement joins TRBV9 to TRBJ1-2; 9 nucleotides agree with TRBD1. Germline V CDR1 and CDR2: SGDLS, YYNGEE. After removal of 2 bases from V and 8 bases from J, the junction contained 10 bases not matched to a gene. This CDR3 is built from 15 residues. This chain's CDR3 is CASSVPGQGMRGYTF. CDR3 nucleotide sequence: TGTGCCAGCAGCGTCCCTGGACAGGGGATGAGGGGCTACACCTTC.

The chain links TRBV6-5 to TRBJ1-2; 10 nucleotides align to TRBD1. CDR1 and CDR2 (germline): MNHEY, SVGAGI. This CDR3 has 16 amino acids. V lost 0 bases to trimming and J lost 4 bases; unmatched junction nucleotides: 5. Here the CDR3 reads CASSYSRQGASYGYTF. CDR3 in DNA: TGTGCCAGCAGTTACTCGAGACAGGGGGCATCCTATGGCTACACCTTC.

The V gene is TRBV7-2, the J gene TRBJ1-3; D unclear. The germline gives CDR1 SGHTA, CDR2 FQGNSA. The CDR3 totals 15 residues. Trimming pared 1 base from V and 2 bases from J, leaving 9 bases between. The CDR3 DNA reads TGTGCCAGCAGCTTAGTCGCCGAGACTGGAAACACCATATATTTT. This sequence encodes CASSLVAETGNTIYF.

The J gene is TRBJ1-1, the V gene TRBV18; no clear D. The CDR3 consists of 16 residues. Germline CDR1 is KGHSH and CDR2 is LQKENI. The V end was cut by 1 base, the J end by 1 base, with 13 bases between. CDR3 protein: CASSPLSGSGNTEAFF. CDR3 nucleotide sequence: TGTGCCAGCTCACCACTGAGCGGGTCGGGGAACACTGAAGCTTTCTTT.

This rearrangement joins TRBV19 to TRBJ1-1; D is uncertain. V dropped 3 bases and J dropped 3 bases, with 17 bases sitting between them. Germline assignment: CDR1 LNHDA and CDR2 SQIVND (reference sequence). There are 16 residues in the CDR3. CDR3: CASSIGGWREDTEAFF. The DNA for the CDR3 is TGTGCCAGTAGTATTGGCGGTTGGAGGGAGGACACTGAAGCTTTCTTT. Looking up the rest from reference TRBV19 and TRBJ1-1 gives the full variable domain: DGGITQSPKYLFRKEGQNVTLSCEQNLNHDAMYWYRQDPGQGLRLIYYSQIVNDFQKGDIAEGYSVSREKKESFPLTVTSAQKNPTAFYLCASSIGGWREDTEAFFGQGTRLTVV.

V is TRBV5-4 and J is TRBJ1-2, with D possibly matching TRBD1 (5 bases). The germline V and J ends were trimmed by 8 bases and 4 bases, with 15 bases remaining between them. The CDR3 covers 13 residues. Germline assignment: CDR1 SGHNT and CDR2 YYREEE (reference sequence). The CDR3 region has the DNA TGTGCCAGTCGGACGGGGGAGCCCTATGGCTACACCTTC. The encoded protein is CASRTGEPYGYTF.